The 12 T cell receptor beta chains below come from one sample, sequenced in a study of blood T cell repertoires in COVID-19. Sequenced by immunoSEQ multiplex PCR; TCRdb stores in-frame clones only, minus some. Of 220,000 or so clones detected, roughly nine tenths appear once; the ten largest clones hold roughly a tenth. Sequencing was carried out using peripheral blood. These receptors were collected from a woman aged 45-59 years with COVID-19, enrolled during active disease.

The V and J genes are TRBV18 and TRBJ2-1, with 7 nucleotides matching TRBD1. V dropped 2 bases and J dropped 6; count of bases not matched to a gene: 10. From germline, CDR1 is KGHSH and CDR2 LQKENI. The CDR3 runs 16 residues. CDR3 DNA: TGTGCCAGCTCACCAAGGAGACAGGGTGGAAGCAATGAGCAGTTCTTC. This codes for CASSPRRQGGSNEQFF.

This chain uses TRBV29-1 with TRBJ1-1; D gene uncertain. The CDR3 has 12 residues. With 8 bases removed from V and 0 bases from J, the gap between germline ends came to 10 bases. Germline CDR1 reads SQVTM; CDR2 reads ANQGSEA. Here the CDR3 reads CSIRSLNTEAFF. CDR3 nucleotides: TGCAGCATACGTAGCCTGAACACTGAAGCTTTCTTT.

DNA of the CDR3: TGTGCCAGCACCTTCGAGATCGGGGAGCTGTTTTTT. Translated, it gives CASTFEIGELFF. The chain employs TRBV7-2 and TRBJ2-2; D not certain. Trimming took off 7 bases at V and 7 bases at J, with 10 bases between the two ends. This CDR3 has 12 residues. Germline V gene sequence: CDR1 SGHTA, CDR2 FQGNSA.

The V and J genes are TRBV29-1 and TRBJ1-2; 11 nucleotides agree with TRBD1. V lost 6 bases to trimming and J lost 1 base; unmatched junction nucleotides: 7. The CDR3 covers 15 residues. Germline CDR1 reads SQVTM; CDR2 reads ANQGSEA. The DNA for the CDR3 is TGCAGCGTCCTAGGGACAGGGGGAGGTAACTATGGCTACACCTTC. Encoded protein: CSVLGTGGGNYGYTF.

The V and J genes are TRBV7-9 and TRBJ1-1, with unresolved D. The CDR3 covers 15 residues. Trimming shortened V by 5 bases and J by 1 base, and 14 bases separated the two germline ends. The germline gives CDR1 SEHNR, CDR2 FQNEAQ (reference sequence). CDR3 coding DNA: TGTGCCAGCAGCCGTCGGGTTGAGGGGAACACTGAAGCTTTCTTT. This sequence encodes CASSRRVEGNTEAFF.

This clone occurred once. This chain connects TRBV11-2 to TRBJ1-3, with D maybe TRBD1 (5 bases). Deletions cut 8 bases from V and 2 bases from J, with 19 bases between. Germline assignment: CDR1 SGHAT and CDR2 FQNNGV. CDR3 length equals 16 residues. CDR3 region: CASRTGRGLAGNTIYF. As DNA, the CDR3 is TGTGCCAGCCGAACCGGGAGGGGATTAGCTGGAAACACCATATATTTT.

There are a few counts of this clone. This chain links TRBV28 with TRBJ1-6; possible D gene TRBD1, 5 bases. V was shortened by 4 bases and J by 0 bases, with 10 bases between the two germline ends. Per the germline V gene, CDR1 is MDHEN and CDR2 is SYDVKM. This CDR3 has 16 residues. In nucleotides, the CDR3 is TGTGCCAGCAGTTCTCCCCAGGGCTCCTATAATTCACCCCTCCACTTT. Protein sequence: CASSSPQGSYNSPLHF.

The chain couples TRBV6-2 or TRBV6-3 to TRBJ2-7; weak D call: TRBD1 (5 bases). The CDR3 consists of 13 residues. V lost 0 bases and J 6 bases, leaving 9 bases between the germline ends. Germline V gives CDR1 MNHEY, CDR2 SVGEGT. This CDR3 is CASSYSDRGEQYF. In DNA form, the CDR3 reads TGTGCCAGCAGTTACTCAGATAGGGGCGAGCAGTACTTC.

The gene calls are TRBV11-2 and TRBJ1-4; D gene ambiguous. Germline CDR1 SGHAT, CDR2 FQNNGV. V was shortened by 2 bases and J by 0 bases, with 10 bases between the two germline ends. The CDR3 totals 16 residues. DNA of the CDR3: TGTGCCAGCAGCTTAAATAGACTTGCAACTAATGAAAAACTGTTTTTT. Protein product: CASSLNRLATNEKLFF.

This chain links TRBV10-3 with TRBJ1-6; 10 bases are a match to TRBD1. V lost 0 bases and J lost 10; bases outside the gene matches: 3. CDR1 and CDR2 (germline): ENHRY, SYGVKD. This CDR3 has 15 amino acids. The CDR3 DNA is TGTGCCATCAGTGAGTCGGAGACAGGGGGCTCACCCCTCCACTTT. It codes for CAISESETGGSPLHF.

A single count supports this clone. The chain recombines TRBV28 with TRBJ1-2; D unresolved. Germline assignment: CDR1 MDHEN and CDR2 SYDVKM. Trimming stripped 5 bases from V and 5 bases from J, with 12 bases between. The CDR3 sequence is 13 residues long. The DNA for the CDR3 is TGTGCCAGCAGTCTTAGACTGGAGTATGGCTACACCTTC. Translated, it gives CASSLRLEYGYTF.

This chain uses TRBV11-3 with TRBJ2-7, with TRBD1 matching 10 bases. V was pared by 1 base and J by 4 bases, with 1 base of the junction left unmatched. The CDR3 loop spans 14 amino acids. Per germline, CDR1 SGHNT and CDR2 YENEEA. CDR3 sequence (DNA): TGTGCCAGCAGCTTAGGGACAGGGGGGTACGAGCAGTACTTC. Encoded protein: CASSLGTGGYEQYF.